These 12 T cell receptor beta chains share one sample of origin, sequenced in a study of metastatic and nonmetastatic thyroid tumors. TCRdb reanalyzed the PCR reads with MiXCR. The sample comprises about 40,000 clones, over 9.5% of which are singletons, and under 30% rests with the top ten. Patients had received no treatment of any kind before thyroid surgery. The sequenced sample consisted of blood. The receptor source for this set is a female donor with papillary thyroid cancer or a benign thyroid nodule (not recorded which). Some clones in this sample may be carry-over from other donors' samples.

This clone was counted a few times. The chain recombines TRBV12-3 or TRBV12-4 with TRBJ2-7; tentative D call: TRBD2 (5 bases). The CDR3 is 14 residues long. V was trimmed by 3 bases and J by 3 bases, leaving 12 bases between them. The CDR3 spells CASSFRELDYEQYF. As DNA, the CDR3 is TGTGCCAGCAGTTTTAGGGAGTTGGACTACGAGCAGTACTTC.

The genes are TRBV7-2 and TRBJ2-7; D gene uncertain. This CDR3 has 12 residues. Germline V gene lookup returns CDR1 SGHTA and CDR2 FQGNSA. The V and J ends lost 1 base and 5 bases respectively, with 6 bases between them. CDR3 in DNA: TGTGCCAGCAGCTTAGGCCGACACGAGCAGTACTTC. It specifies CASSLGRHEQYF.

This clone was recorded many times. The chain recombines TRBV10-2 with TRBJ1-5, with no clear D. Germline V gene sequence: CDR1 WSHSY, CDR2 SAAADI. V lost 5 bases and J 0 bases, leaving 11 bases between the germline ends. The CDR3 spans 15 residues. In nucleotides, the CDR3 is TGCGCCAGCAGTAGATCCGAATATAGCAATCAGCCCCAGCATTTT. Translation: CASSRSEYSNQPQHF.

The chain uses TRBV12-3 or TRBV12-4 and TRBJ1-1; D might be TRBD1 (5 bases). There are 14 residues in the CDR3. V was cut by 5 bases and J by 5 bases, with 15 bases left in between. Here the CDR3 DNA reads TGTGCCAGCAGTCCAACAGGTCTTGGGACTGAAGCTTTCTTT. Its translation is CASSPTGLGTEAFF.

The table lists this clone with many counts. V usage is TRBV5-6 and J usage is TRBJ1-1; the D gene is possibly TRBD1 (6 bases). Trimming took 4 bases from V and 2 from J, leaving 18 bases between them. Germline values: CDR1 SGHDT, CDR2 YYEEEE. The CDR3 is made up of 16 amino acids. The CDR3 nucleotides read TGTGCCAGCAGCCCTGGTCCCAGGGGCCGAAACACTGAAGCTTTCTTT. Protein: CASSPGPRGRNTEAFF.

This clone was seen repeatedly, ten times or more. This chain joins TRBV28 and TRBJ1-4; TRBD1 matches 7 bases. Germline V lookup: CDR1 MDHEN, CDR2 SYDVKM. After removal of 10 bases from V and 5 bases from J, the junction contained 7 bases not matched to a gene. The CDR3 is 13 amino acids. In nucleotides, the CDR3 is TGTGCCACCCGCCGGGACAGAAATGAAAAACTGTTTTTT. It yields the protein CATRRDRNEKLFF. The complete variable domain, with remaining parts taken from reference TRBV28 and TRBJ1-4, reads DVKVTQSSRYLVKRTGEKVFLECVQDMDHENMFWYRQDPGLGLRLIYFSYDVKMKEKGDIPEGYSVSREKKERFSLILESASTNQTSMYLCATRRDRNEKLFFGSGTQLSVL.

This clone was observed at least ten times. The chain is built from TRBV2 and TRBJ1-2, with D possibly TRBD1 on 6 matching bases. The CDR3 contains 13 residues. Trimming took 7 bases from V and 6 from J, leaving 15 bases between them. CDR1 SNHLY and CDR2 FYNNEI come from the germline V gene. CDR3 region: CASIQGMGDGYTF. As DNA, the CDR3 is TGTGCCAGCATTCAGGGGATGGGGGATGGCTACACCTTC.

This chain connects TRBV6-1 to TRBJ1-2; D gene uncertain. Germline V gives CDR1 MNHNS, CDR2 SASEGT. The CDR3 loop spans 14 amino acids. The V end was cut by 9 bases, the J end by 7 bases, with 21 bases between. CDR3 nucleotides: TGTGCCAGTACTGTACATGGGTTCATTGGTGGCTACACCTTC. This codes for CASTVHGFIGGYTF.

This clone appeared many times. The chain recombines TRBV4-1 with TRBJ2-6; 7 bases align to TRBD1. The CDR3 runs to 16 residues. V dropped 4 bases and J dropped 3; count of bases not matched to a gene: 6. The germline V gene has CDR1 MGHRA and CDR2 YSYEKL. The CDR3 here is CASSRDRVVGANVLTF. CDR3 DNA: TGCGCCAGCAGCCGCGACAGGGTAGTTGGGGCCAACGTCCTGACTTTC.

This clone showed up many times. This rearrangement joins TRBV20-1 to TRBJ2-7; D is tentatively TRBD1 or TRBD2 (6 bases each). Between the trimmed V and J ends, which lost 6 bases and 0 bases, there was a span of 18 bases. CDR3 length equals 15 residues. Germline loops: CDR1 DFQATT, CDR2 SNEGSKA (reference sequence). CDR3 sequence (DNA): TGCAGTGCCCCCGGGGGCGCGGCTAGCTCCTACGAGCAGTACTTC. It codes for CSAPGGAASSYEQYF.

A few counts support this clone. The chain uses TRBV12-3 or TRBV12-4 and TRBJ1-1; D unresolved. This CDR3 region has 12 residues. The germline V and J ends were trimmed by 2 bases and 5 bases, with 6 bases remaining between them. CDR3 nucleotide sequence: TGTGCCAGCAGTTTATTCAAGACTGAAGCTTTCTTT. Translating gives CASSLFKTEAFF.

This clone was counted ten times or more. This chain connects TRBV25-1 to TRBJ1-1; unclear D gene. Germline CDR1 is MGHDK and CDR2 is SYGVNS. Trimming took 7 bases from V and 1 from J, leaving 4 bases between them. The CDR3 is 11 amino acids. CDR3 DNA sequence: TGTGCCAGCATGGGGAACACTGAAGCTTTCTTT. This encodes CASMGNTEAFF.